These 23 T cell receptor beta chains originate from one sample sequenced in a study of blood T cell repertoires in COVID-19. Method: immunoSEQ multiplex PCR; TCRdb's copy keeps in-frame clones and lacks some. The sample shows around 150,000 clones, 82% of them seen only once. Sequenced input: peripheral blood. The receptors were gathered from a woman of 80 years or more with acute or convalescent COVID-19.

This rearrangement joins TRBV29-1 to TRBJ1-1, with D uncertain. Germline CDR1 and CDR2: SQVTM and ANQGSEA. This CDR3 has 13 residues. V was shortened by 8 bases and J by 3 bases, with 16 bases between the two germline ends. CDR3 loop: CSSLDGRDTEAFF. The CDR3 DNA follows: TGCAGCTCCCTAGACGGCCGCGACACTGAAGCTTTCTTT. The entire variable domain, with the rest obtained from reference TRBV29-1 and TRBJ1-1, is as follows: SAVISQKPSRDICQRGTSLTIQCQVDSQVTMMFWYRQQPGQSLTLIATANQGSEATYESGFVIDKFPISRPNLTFSTLTVSNMSPEDSSIYLCSSLDGRDTEAFFGQGTRLTVV.

On this clone: At the DNA level, this CDR3 is encoded by other sequences in the same sample as well. This rearrangement joins TRBV18 to TRBJ1-2; TRBD1 aligns across 7 bases. CDR3 length equals 14 residues. With V trimmed by 6 bases and J by 3 bases, 7 bases remained unmatched. Looked up from germline, CDR1 is KGHSH and CDR2 is LQKENI. The DNA of the CDR3 is TGTGCCAGCTCGCTGCTCCAGGGGGACTATGGCTACACCTTC. It codes for CASSLLQGDYGYTF.

The chain uses TRBV6-5 and TRBJ1-2, with D maybe TRBD1 (5 bases). The CDR3 covers 14 residues. Germline CDR1 reads MNHEY; CDR2 reads SVGAGI. V lost 6 bases and J 0 bases, leaving 11 bases between the germline ends. The CDR3, as DNA: TGTGCCAGCAGCTGGACACCAGCTAACTATGGCTACACCTTC. Amino acids: CASSWTPANYGYTF.

The J gene is TRBJ2-2, the V gene TRBV11-2; D may be TRBD2 (6 bases). Germline CDR1 is SGHAT and CDR2 is FQNNGV. The CDR3 covers 15 residues. Between the trimmed V and J ends, which lost 2 bases and 3 bases, there was a span of 10 bases. The CDR3: CASSLRERYTGELFF. For the CDR3, the DNA is TGTGCCAGCAGCTTACGGGAGCGTTACACCGGGGAGCTGTTTTTT.

This clone was counted once. V and J are TRBV27 and TRBJ2-5; D is undetermined. The V and J ends lost 4 bases and 5 bases respectively, with 11 bases between them. CDR3 length: 13 amino acids. Germline V gene data show CDR1 as MNHEY and CDR2 as SMNVEV (reference sequence). As DNA, the CDR3 is TGTGCCAGCAGTTCGGTGGGCGCGGAGACCCAGTACTTC. This sequence encodes CASSSVGAETQYF.

V is TRBV11-2 and J is TRBJ2-7, with TRBD2 as a possible D gene (5 bases). The germline V gene has CDR1 SGHAT and CDR2 FQNNGV. This CDR3 spans 14 amino acids. Deletions cut 0 bases from V and 3 bases from J, with 9 bases between. The chain's CDR3 is CASSLDSGYYEQYF. The CDR3, as DNA: TGTGCCAGCAGCTTAGATTCGGGATACTACGAGCAGTACTTC.

The rearrangement joins TRBV2 to TRBJ2-2, with 8 bases that match TRBD2. The germline CDR1 and CDR2 sequences are SNHLY and FYNNEI. After removal of 7 bases from V and 7 bases from J, the junction contained 5 bases not matched to a gene. There are 13 residues in the CDR3. The CDR3 region has the DNA TGTGCCAGCAAGCGGGAGATCAGCGGGGAGCTGTTTTTT. This encodes CASKREISGELFF.

The chain links TRBV18 to TRBJ2-5, with D tentatively TRBD2 (5 bases). V was trimmed by 2 bases and J by 5 bases, leaving 18 bases between them. CDR1 and CDR2 (germline): KGHSH, LQKENI. This CDR3 has 16 amino acids. The CDR3 region is CASSPNAGYTGETQYF. The CDR3 DNA reads as TGTGCCAGCTCACCAAACGCAGGCTATACGGGGGAGACCCAGTACTTC.

The rearrangement links TRBV7-6 to TRBJ2-2, with 8 bases fitting TRBD2. This CDR3 is built from 17 residues. Germline values: CDR1 SGHVS, CDR2 FNYEAQ. V shed 5 bases and J 3 bases; nucleotides not matched to a gene: 11. The CDR3 protein is CASSRRGLLADTGELFF. The CDR3 coding sequence is TGTGCCAGCAGCCGAAGAGGATTACTAGCGGACACCGGGGAGCTGTTTTTT.

V and J are TRBV5-4 and TRBJ1-6, with D possibly matching TRBD1 (6 bases). V was cut by 0 bases and J by 8 bases, with 12 bases left in between. CDR1 and CDR2 (germline): SGHNT, YYREEE (reference sequence). There are 15 residues in the CDR3. The CDR3 DNA follows: TGTGCCAGCAGCTTGGTAGGGGGTAGCGATTCACCCCTCCACTTT. Translating it yields CASSLVGGSDSPLHF.

To note about this clone: Other DNA sequences in the sample encode the same CDR3. The rearrangement joins TRBV6-5 to TRBJ1-3; tentatively, D is TRBD1 (6 bases). V shed 5 bases and J shed 0 bases, with 8 bases lying between them. Germline CDR1 is MNHEY and CDR2 is SVGAGI. The CDR3 runs 14 residues. CDR3 coding DNA: TGTGCCAGCAGTCTAGGGGGCTCTGGAAACACCATATATTTT. Protein sequence: CASSLGGSGNTIYF.

The rearrangement uses TRBV7-9 and TRBJ1-1; D gene unclear. V gave up 8 bases and J gave up 5 bases, with 18 bases separating them. CDR1 and CDR2 (germline): SEHNR, FQNEAQ (reference sequence). The CDR3 contains 14 residues. The CDR3 DNA reads TGTGCCAGCGTTCCAGCGGCGAAAAGGACTGAAGCTTTCTTT. This encodes CASVPAAKRTEAFF.

This chain joins TRBV5-8 and TRBJ2-4, with 8 nucleotides matching TRBD2. This CDR3 spans 15 amino acids. Trimming removed 0 bases from V and 2 bases from J; junction bases left unmatched: 1. Germline values: CDR1 SGHTS, CDR2 YDEGEE. The CDR3 loop is CASSLASGSKNIQYF. The DNA for the CDR3 is TGTGCCAGCAGCTTGGCTAGCGGGTCCAAAAACATTCAGTACTTC.

The chain uses TRBV15 and TRBJ1-1; D not certain. The CDR3 runs to 14 residues. Germline lookup yields CDR1 LNHNV and CDR2 YYDKDF (reference sequence). Trimming cost V 1 base and J 4 bases, with 10 bases left between them. CDR3 coding DNA: TGTGCCACCAGCAGAGGGGCGCAGGTCACTGAAGCTTTCTTT. Encoded protein: CATSRGAQVTEAFF.

The chain has TRBV2 and TRBJ2-3; TRBD1 is a possible D gene (6 bases). The ends were cut back, 3 bases at V and 3 bases at J, with 10 bases in the middle. CDR3 length: 14 residues. Per germline, CDR1 SNHLY and CDR2 FYNNEI. The CDR3 DNA reads as TGTGCCAGCAGTGATGGCAGGGGAACAGATACGCAGTATTTT. This translates into CASSDGRGTDTQYF.

The chain joins TRBV6-5 to TRBJ1-3, with D possibly matching TRBD1 (6 bases). The CDR3 is made up of 13 amino acids. The V and J ends lost 4 bases and 8 bases respectively, with 12 bases between them. Germline V gene sequence: CDR1 MNHEY, CDR2 SVGAGI. CDR3 DNA sequence: TGTGCCAGCAGTTTTACAGGGATGGACACCATATATTTT. Its translation: CASSFTGMDTIYF.

V is TRBV6-1 and J is TRBJ1-2; D is perhaps TRBD1 (5 bases). The CDR3 loop spans 12 amino acids. Germline CDR1 MNHNS, CDR2 SASEGT. V lost 3 bases and J lost 8, with 10 bases in between. The CDR3 DNA is TGTGCCAGCAGTGAGTCGACAGCGGGCTACACCTTC. This translates into CASSESTAGYTF.

J is TRBJ2-5 and V is TRBV9; TRBD1 aligns across 7 bases. This CDR3 is 14 amino acids long. Looked up from germline, CDR1 is SGDLS and CDR2 is YYNGEE. With V trimmed by 3 bases and J by 5 bases, 7 bases remained unmatched. CDR3 region: CASSAATGTETQYF. The CDR3 DNA follows: TGTGCCAGCAGCGCCGCGACAGGGACGGAGACCCAGTACTTC.

This clone was counted once. V and J are TRBV9 and TRBJ2-3, with TRBD2 identical over 11 bases. The CDR3 contains 19 residues. CDR1 is SGDLS and CDR2 is YYNGEE in the germline V gene. V shed 3 bases and J 5 bases; nucleotides not matched to a gene: 17. In DNA form, the CDR3 reads TGTGCCAGCAGCGAACAACTTACTTCTAGCGGGAGGTTTGTAGATACGCAGTATTTT. As protein: CASSEQLTSSGRFVDTQYF. The full variable domain, its missing parts supplied by reference TRBV9 and TRBJ2-3, is DSGVTQTPKHLITATGQRVTLRCSPRSGDLSVYWYQQSLDQGLQFLIQYYNGEERAKGNILERFSAQQFPDLHSELNLSSLELGDSALYFCASSEQLTSSGRFVDTQYFGPGTRLTVL.

This rearrangement joins TRBV6-5 to TRBJ2-7; 11 bases agree with TRBD2. The V and J ends lost 4 bases and 7 bases, in that order; junction bases with no gene match: 9. The V gene's germline CDR1 is MNHEY and CDR2 SVGAGI. The CDR3 covers 15 residues. CDR3 coding DNA: TGTGCCAGCAGTTCCTCACTAGCGGGAGCGACTGAGCAGTACTTC. It yields the protein CASSSSLAGATEQYF.

The rearrangement links TRBV18 to TRBJ1-4; D gene unclear. The CDR3 is 13 residues long. The V and J ends lost 3 bases and 8 bases respectively, with 10 bases between them. CDR1 and CDR2 (germline): KGHSH, LQKENI. The CDR3 is CASSPEDGEKLFF. The DNA for the CDR3 is TGTGCCAGCTCACCGGAGGACGGCGAAAAACTGTTTTTT.

This sequence joins TRBV18 and TRBJ1-1; 8 nucleotides agree with TRBD1. Germline V gene lookup returns CDR1 KGHSH and CDR2 LQKENI. Trimming removed 4 bases from V and 2 bases from J; junction bases left unmatched: 6. The CDR3 spans 15 residues. CDR3 in DNA: TGTGCCAGCTCACGACCGGACAGGGTAAACACTGAAGCTTTCTTT. As protein: CASSRPDRVNTEAFF.

The chain couples TRBV4-1 to TRBJ1-1; 9 positions agree with TRBD1. Per the germline V gene, CDR1 is MGHRA and CDR2 is YSYEKL. Unmatched junction bases numbered 5, after V lost 8 bases and J lost 1 base. This CDR3 is 14 amino acids long. The CDR3 here is CASGLQGANTEAFF. CDR3 DNA sequence: TGCGCCAGCGGACTACAGGGGGCGAACACTGAAGCTTTCTTT.